The sequence of this TCR beta chain was determined in a study of T cell responses to AZD1222 COVID-19 vaccine. Regarding this clone: Its antigen remains unknown.

Study outcomes and limitations: Targeting of unmutated variant regions was reportedly seen in nearly half of spike-specific TCRs. White British ancestry dominated among donors, who included more females, and clonal diversity was possibly underestimated. Spike-wide coverage was observed for vaccine-associated CD4 TCRs, with dominant responses at 160-218 and 743-854.

Germline-derived CDR1 and CDR2 are SGHAT and FQNNGV. The CDR3 has 15 residues. The germline V and J ends were trimmed by 5 bases and 5 bases, with 16 bases remaining between them. The protocol was immunoSEQ multiplex PCR, while the TCRdb copy is restricted to in-frame clones and leaves out a portion. The sample includes roughly 120,000 clones, under 95% seen only once; the top ten take about 8.3%. The chain links TRBV11-2 to TRBJ1-5; no definite D call. The sequence was obtained from an adult in good health. The sample was peripheral blood, taken on day 0 of AZD1222 vaccination. CDR3 nucleotide sequence: TGTGCCAGCAGCGAATCTTCAGGATCTTATCAGCCCCAGCATTTT. Amino acid sequence: CASSESSGSYQPQHF.